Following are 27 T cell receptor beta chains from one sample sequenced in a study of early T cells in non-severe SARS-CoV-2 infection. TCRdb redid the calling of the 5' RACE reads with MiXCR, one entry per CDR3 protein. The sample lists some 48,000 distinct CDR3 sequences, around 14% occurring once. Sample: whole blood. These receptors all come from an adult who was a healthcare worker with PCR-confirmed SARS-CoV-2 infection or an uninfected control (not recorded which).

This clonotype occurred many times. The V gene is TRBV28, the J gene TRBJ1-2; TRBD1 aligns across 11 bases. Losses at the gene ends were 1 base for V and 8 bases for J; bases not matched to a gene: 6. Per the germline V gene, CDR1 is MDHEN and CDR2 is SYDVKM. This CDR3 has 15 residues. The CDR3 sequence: CASSLSGQGASGYTF. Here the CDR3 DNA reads TGTGCCAGCAGTTTATCTGGACAGGGGGCGTCGGGCTACACCTTC.

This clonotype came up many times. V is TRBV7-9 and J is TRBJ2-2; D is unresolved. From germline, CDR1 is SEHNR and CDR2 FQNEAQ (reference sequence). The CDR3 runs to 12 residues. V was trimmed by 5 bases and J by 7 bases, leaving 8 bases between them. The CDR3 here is CASSREDGELFF. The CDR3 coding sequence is TGTGCCAGCAGCCGCGAGGACGGGGAGCTGTTTTTT.

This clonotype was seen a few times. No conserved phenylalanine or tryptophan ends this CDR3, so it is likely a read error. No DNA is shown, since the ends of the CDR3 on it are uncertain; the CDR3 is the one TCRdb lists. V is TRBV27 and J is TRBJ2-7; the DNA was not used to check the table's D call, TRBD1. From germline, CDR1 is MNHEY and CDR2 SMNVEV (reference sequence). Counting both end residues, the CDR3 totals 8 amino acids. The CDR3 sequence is CASSCTGT.

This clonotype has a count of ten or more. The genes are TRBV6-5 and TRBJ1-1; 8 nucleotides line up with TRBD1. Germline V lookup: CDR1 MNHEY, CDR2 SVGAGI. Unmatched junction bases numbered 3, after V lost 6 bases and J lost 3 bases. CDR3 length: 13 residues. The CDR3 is CASRLRGHTEAFF. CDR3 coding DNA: TGTGCCAGCAGGCTCAGGGGGCACACTGAAGCTTTCTTT.

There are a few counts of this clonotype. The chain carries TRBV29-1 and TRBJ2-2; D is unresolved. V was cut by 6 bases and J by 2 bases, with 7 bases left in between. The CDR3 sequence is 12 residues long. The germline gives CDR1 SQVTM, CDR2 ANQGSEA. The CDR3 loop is CSVHINTGELFF. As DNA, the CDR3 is TGCAGCGTCCACATAAACACCGGGGAGCTGTTTTTT.

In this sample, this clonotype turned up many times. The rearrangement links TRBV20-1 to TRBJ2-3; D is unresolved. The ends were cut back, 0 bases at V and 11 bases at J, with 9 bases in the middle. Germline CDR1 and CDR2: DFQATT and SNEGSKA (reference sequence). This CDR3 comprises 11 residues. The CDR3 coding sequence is TGCAGTGCTAGAGATTTAACCCGGCAGTATTTT. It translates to CSARDLTRQYF.

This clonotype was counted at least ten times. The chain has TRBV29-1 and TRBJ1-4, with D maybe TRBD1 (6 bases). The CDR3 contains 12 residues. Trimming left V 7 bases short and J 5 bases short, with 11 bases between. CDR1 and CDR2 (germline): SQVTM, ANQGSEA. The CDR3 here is CSAKQGNEKLFF. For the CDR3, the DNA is TGCAGCGCCAAACAGGGAAATGAAAAACTGTTTTTT.

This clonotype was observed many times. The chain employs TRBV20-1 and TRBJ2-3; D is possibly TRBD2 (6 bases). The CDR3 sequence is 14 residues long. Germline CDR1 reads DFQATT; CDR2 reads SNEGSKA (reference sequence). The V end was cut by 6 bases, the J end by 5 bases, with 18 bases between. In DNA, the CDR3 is TGCAGTGCAAACAAGCCGGGAGCGAAAGATACGCAGTATTTT. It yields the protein CSANKPGAKDTQYF.

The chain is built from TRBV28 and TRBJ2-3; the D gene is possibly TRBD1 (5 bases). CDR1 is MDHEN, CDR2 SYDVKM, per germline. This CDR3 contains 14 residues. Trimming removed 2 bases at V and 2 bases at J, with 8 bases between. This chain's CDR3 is CASSLIGATDTQYF. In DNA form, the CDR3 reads TGTGCCAGCAGTTTAATAGGGGCCACAGATACGCAGTATTTT.

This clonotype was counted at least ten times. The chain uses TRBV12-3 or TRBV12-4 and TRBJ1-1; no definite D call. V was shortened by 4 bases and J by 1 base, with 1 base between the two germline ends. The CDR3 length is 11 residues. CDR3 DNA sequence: TGTGCCAGCAGTTCGAACACTGAAGCTTTCTTT. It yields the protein CASSSNTEAFF.

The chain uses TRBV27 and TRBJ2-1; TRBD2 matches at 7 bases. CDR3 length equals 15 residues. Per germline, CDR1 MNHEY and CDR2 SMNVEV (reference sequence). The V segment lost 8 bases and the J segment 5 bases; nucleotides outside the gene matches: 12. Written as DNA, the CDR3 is TGTGCCAGCCGACCGGGGGGATCAATTAACAATGAGCAGTTCTTC. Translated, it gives CASRPGGSINNEQFF.

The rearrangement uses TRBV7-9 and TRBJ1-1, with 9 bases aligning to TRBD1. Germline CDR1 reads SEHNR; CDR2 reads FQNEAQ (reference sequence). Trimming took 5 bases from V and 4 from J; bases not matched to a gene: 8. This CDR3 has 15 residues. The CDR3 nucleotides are TGTGCCAGCAGCCGCGGGACAGGGACGGGCACTGAAGCTTTCTTT. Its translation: CASSRGTGTGTEAFF.

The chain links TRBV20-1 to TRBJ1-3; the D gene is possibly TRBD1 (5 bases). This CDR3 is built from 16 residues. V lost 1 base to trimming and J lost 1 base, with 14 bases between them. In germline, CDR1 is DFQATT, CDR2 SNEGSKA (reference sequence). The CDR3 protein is CSARGGRRASGNTIYF. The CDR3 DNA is TGCAGTGCTAGAGGGGGTCGCAGGGCATCTGGAAACACCATATATTTT.

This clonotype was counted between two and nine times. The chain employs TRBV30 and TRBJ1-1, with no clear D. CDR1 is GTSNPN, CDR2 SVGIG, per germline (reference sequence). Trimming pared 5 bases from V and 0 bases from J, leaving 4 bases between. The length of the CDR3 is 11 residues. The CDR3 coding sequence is TGTGCCTGGGGTTTGAACACTGAAGCTTTCTTT. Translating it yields CAWGLNTEAFF.

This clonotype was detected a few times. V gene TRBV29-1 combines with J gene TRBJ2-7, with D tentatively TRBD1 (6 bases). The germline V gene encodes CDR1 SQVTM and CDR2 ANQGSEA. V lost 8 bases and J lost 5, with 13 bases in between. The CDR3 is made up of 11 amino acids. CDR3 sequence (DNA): TGCAGCTCTGTTTACAGGGACGAGCAGTACTTC. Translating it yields CSSVYRDEQYF.

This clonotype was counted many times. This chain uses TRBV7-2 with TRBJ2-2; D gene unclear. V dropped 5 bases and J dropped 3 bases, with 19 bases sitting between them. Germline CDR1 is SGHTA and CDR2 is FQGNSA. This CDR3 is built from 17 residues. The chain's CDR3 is CASSPPYRSKDTGELFF. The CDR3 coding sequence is TGTGCCAGCAGCCCCCCATACCGTAGTAAGGACACCGGGGAGCTGTTTTTT.

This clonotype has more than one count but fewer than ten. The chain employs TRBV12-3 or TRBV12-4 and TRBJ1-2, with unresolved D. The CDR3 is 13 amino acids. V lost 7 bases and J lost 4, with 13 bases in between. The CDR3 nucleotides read TGTGCCAGCAATGCCGGCCCCACCTATGGCTACACCTTC. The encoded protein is CASNAGPTYGYTF.

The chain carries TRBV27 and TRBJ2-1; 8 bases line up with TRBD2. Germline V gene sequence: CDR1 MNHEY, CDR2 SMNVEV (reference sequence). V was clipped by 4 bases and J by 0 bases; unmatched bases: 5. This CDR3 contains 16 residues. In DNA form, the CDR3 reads TGTGCCAGCAGTTCAGCGGGGGCTCACTCCTACAATGAGCAGTTCTTC. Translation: CASSSAGAHSYNEQFF.

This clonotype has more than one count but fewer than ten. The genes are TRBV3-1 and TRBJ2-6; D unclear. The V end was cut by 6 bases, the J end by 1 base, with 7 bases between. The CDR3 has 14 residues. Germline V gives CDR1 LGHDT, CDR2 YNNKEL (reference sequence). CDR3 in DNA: TGTGCCAGCAGAAGTACGTCTGGGGCCAACGTCCTGACTTTC. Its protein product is CASRSTSGANVLTF.

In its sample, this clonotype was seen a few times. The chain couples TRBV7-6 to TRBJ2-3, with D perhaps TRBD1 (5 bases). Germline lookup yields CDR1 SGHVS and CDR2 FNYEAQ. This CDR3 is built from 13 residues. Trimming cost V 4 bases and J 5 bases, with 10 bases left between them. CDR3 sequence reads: CASSSGNLDTQYF. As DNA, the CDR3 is TGTGCCAGCAGCTCAGGGAATTTAGATACGCAGTATTTT.

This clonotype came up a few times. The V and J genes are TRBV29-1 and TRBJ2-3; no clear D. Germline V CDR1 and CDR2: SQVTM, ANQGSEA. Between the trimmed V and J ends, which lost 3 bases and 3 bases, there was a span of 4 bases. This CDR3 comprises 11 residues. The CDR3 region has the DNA TGCAGCGTTGAGTTGACAGATACGCAGTATTTT. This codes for CSVELTDTQYF.

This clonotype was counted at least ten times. The CDR3 bases are TGTGCCAGCAGCCAATTAGACAGGGGGCCATATGGCTACACCTTC. Protein: CASSQLDRGPYGYTF. This chain connects TRBV3-1 to TRBJ1-2, with 10 bases that match TRBD1. V was pared by 2 bases and J by 5 bases, with 5 bases of the junction left unmatched. This CDR3 has 15 residues. CDR1 and CDR2 from the germline V gene are LGHDT and YNNKEL (reference sequence). Based on the CDR3 plus reference TRBV3-1 and TRBJ1-2, the full variable domain is DTAVSQTPKYLVTQMGNDKSIKCEQNLGHDTMYWYKQDSKKFLKIMFSYNNKELIINETVPNRFSPKSPDKAHLNLHINSLELGDSAVYFCASSQLDRGPYGYTFGSGTRLTVV.

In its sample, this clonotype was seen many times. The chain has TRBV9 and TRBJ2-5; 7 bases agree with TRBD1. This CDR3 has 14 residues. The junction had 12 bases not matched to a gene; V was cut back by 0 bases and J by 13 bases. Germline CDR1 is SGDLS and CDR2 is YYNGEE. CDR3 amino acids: CASSVGVQGDNRYF. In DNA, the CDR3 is TGTGCCAGCAGCGTAGGGGTTCAGGGGGATAATAGGTACTTC.

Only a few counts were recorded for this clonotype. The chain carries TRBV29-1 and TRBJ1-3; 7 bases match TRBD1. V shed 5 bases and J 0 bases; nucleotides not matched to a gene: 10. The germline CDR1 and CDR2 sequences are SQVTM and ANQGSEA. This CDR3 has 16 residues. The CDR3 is CSVQQGTAYSGNTIYF. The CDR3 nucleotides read TGCAGCGTTCAGCAGGGGACAGCTTACTCTGGAAACACCATATATTTT.

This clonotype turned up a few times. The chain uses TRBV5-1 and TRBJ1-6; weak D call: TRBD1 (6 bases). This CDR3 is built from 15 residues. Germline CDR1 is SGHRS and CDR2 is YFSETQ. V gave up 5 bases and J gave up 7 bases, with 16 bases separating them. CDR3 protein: CASRDSADTNSPLHF. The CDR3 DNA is TGCGCCAGCAGGGACAGCGCGGATACAAATTCACCCCTCCACTTT.

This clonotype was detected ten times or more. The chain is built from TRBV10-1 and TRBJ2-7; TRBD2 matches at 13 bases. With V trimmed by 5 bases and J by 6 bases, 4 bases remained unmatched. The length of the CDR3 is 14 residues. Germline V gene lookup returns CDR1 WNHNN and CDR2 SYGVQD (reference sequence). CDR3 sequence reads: CASSPGTSGVEQYF. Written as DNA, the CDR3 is TGCGCCAGCAGTCCCGGGACTAGCGGGGTCGAGCAGTACTTC.

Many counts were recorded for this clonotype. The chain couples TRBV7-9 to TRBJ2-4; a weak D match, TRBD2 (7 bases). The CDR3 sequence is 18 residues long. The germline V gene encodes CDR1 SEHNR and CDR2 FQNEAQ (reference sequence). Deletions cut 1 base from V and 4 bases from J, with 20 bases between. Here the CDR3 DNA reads TGTGCCAGCAGCTTAGATTACGGGGGCGCGGGAGAAAAAAACATTCAGTACTTC. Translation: CASSLDYGGAGEKNIQYF.